The following is a T cell receptor (beta chain) sequence with its context. The antigen remains unidentified. The source of the sample is a study of response to subunit inactivated influenza vaccine. Study-level results: Only a handful of new T cells, the authors suggested, are recruited with each seasonal influenza vaccination.

The ends lost 4 bases at V and 6 bases at J; junction bases unmatched: 6. The germline V gene encodes CDR1 SGHRS and CDR2 YFSETQ. The CDR3 contains 14 residues. TCRdb reprocessed the RT-PCR reads with MiXCR, giving one entry per CDR3 protein. This table holds 450,000 to 700,000 distinct CDR3 sequences, less than 15% found once. This sequence joins TRBV5-1 and TRBJ2-5; TRBD1 agrees at 10 bases. Specimen: PBMCs from blood, collected 12 days after vaccination. This TCR was recovered from a man aged 45-60 years who received an inactivated influenza vaccine. In nucleotides, the CDR3 is TGCGCCAGCAGCCCGGGACAGGGGAGAAAGACCCAGTACTTC. Translating it yields CASSPGQGRKTQYF.